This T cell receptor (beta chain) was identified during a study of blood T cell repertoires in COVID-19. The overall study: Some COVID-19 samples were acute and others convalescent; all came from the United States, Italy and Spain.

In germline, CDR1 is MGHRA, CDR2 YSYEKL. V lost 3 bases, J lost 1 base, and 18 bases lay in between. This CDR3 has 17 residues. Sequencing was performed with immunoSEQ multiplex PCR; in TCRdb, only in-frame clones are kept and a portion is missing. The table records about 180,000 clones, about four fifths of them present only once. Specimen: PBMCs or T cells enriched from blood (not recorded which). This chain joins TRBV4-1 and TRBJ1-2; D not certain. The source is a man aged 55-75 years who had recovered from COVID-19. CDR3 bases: TGCGCCAGCAGCCAGGACCCGGGGAGTGGGGTTAACTATGGCTACACCTTC. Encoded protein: CASSQDPGSGVNYGYTF.